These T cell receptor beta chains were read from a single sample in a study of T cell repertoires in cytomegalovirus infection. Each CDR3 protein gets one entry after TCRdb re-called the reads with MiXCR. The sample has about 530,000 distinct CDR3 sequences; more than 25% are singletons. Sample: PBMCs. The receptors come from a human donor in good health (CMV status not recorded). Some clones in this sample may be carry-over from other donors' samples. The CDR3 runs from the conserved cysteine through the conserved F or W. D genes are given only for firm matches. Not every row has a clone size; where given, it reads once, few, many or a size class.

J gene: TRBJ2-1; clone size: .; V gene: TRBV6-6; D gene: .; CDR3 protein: CASKSGDLSEQFF; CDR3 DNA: TGTGCCAGCAAGTCAGGGGATTTAAGTGAGCAGTTCTTC
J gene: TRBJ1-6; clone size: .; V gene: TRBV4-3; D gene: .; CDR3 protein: CASSQAPVGDSPLHF; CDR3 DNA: TGCGCCAGCAGCCAGGCCCCGGTAGGGGATTCACCCCTCCACTTT
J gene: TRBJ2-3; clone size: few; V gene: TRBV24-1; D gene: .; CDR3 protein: CATSDSLSRLETDTQYF; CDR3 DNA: TGTGCCACCAGTGATTCCCTATCCCGCCTTGAGACAGATACGCAGTATTTT
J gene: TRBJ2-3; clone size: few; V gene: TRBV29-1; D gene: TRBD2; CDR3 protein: CSVGLAADTQYF; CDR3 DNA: TGCAGCGTTGGACTAGCGGCAGATACGCAGTATTTT
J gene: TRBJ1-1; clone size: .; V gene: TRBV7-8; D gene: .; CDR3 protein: CASSPFRSGTEAFF; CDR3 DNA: TGTGCCAGCAGCCCGTTCCGTAGTGGCACTGAAGCTTTCTTT
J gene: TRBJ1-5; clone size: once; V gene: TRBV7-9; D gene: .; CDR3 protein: CASSTITGNQPQHF; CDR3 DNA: TGTGCCAGCAGCACCATAACTGGCAATCAGCCCCAGCATTTT
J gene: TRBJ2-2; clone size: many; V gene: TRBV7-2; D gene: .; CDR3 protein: CASSFGVTGELFF; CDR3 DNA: TGTGCCAGCAGCTTCGGGGTCACCGGGGAGCTGTTTTTT
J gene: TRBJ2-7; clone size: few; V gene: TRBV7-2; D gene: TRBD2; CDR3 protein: CASSQSGRAGIDEQYF; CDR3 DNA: TGTGCCAGCAGTCAAAGCGGGAGGGCCGGGATTGACGAGCAGTACTTC
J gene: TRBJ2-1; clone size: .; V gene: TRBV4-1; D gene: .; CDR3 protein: CASSWDAGLNEQFF; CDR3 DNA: TGCGCCAGCAGCTGGGACGCGGGGCTCAATGAGCAGTTCTTC
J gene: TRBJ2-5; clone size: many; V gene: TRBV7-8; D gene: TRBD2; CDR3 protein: CASSFPAVAGQETQYF; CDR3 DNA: TGTGCCAGCAGCTTCCCGGCGGTAGCGGGTCAAGAGACCCAGTACTTC
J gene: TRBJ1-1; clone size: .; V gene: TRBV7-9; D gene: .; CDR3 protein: CASSPRSTVNTEAFF; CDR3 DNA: TGTGCCAGCAGCCCCCGATCGACGGTGAACACTGAAGCTTTCTTT
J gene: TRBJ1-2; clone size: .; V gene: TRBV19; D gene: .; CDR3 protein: CASSIVQGIGRSYGYTF; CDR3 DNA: TGTGCCAGTAGTATAGTTCAAGGGATAGGGCGTTCCTATGGCTACACCTTC
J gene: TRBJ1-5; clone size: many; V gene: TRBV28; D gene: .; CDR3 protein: CASSILRTLVDRFNQPQHF; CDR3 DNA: TGTGCCAGCAGCATTCTAAGGACCCTGGTTGACAGGTTCAATCAGCCCCAGCATTTT
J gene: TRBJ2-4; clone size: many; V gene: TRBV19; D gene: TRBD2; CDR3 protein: CASSTRLAGGPLAKNIQYF; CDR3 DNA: TGTGCCAGTAGTACGAGACTAGCGGGAGGCCCACTAGCCAAAAACATTCAGTACTTC
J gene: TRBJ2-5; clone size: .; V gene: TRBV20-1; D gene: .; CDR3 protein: CSATTGETQYF; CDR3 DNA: TGCAGTGCAACTACAGGCGAGACCCAGTACTTC
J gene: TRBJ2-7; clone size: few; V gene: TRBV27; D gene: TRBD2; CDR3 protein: CASRTSGAYEQYF; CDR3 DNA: TGTGCCAGCAGGACTAGCGGGGCCTACGAGCAGTACTTC
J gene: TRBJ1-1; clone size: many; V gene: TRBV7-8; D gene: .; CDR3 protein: CASSPRVLGTEAFF; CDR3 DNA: TGTGCCAGCAGCCCCCGAGTTTTGGGCACTGAAGCTTTCTTT
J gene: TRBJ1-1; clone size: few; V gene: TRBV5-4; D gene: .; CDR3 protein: CASSLPARGADEAFF; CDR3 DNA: TGTGCCAGCAGCTTACCGGCCAGGGGCGCAGATGAAGCTTTCTTT
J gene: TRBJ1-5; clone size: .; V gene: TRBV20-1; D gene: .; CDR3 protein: CGSGGGNQPQHF; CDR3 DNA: TGCGGTTCAGGTGGGGGCAATCAGCCCCAGCATTTT
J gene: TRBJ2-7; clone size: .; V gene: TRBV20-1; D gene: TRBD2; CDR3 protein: CSARATSGFYEQYF; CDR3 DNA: TGCAGTGCCAGGGCTACTAGCGGGTTCTACGAGCAGTACTTC
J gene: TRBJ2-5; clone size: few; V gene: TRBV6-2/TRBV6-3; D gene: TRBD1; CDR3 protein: CASRQLGQGAETQYF; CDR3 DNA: TGTGCCAGCAGACAACTCGGACAGGGGGCGGAGACCCAGTACTTC
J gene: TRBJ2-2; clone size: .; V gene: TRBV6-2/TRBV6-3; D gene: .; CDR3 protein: CATIRGGTNTGELFF; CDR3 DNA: TGTGCCACCATTAGAGGGGGGACCAACACCGGGGAGCTGTTTTTT
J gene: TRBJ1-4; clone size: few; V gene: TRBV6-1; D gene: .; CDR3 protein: CASGEAFNEKLFF; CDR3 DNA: TGTGCCAGCGGGGAGGCCTTTAATGAAAAACTGTTTTTT
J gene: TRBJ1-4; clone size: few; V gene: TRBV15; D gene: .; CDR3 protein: CATSSEKLFF; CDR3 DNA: TGTGCCACCAGCAGTGAAAAACTGTTTTTT
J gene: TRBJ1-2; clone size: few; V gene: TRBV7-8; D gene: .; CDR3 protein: CASSSGGESNF; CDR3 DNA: TGTGCCAGCAGCTCCGGAGGTGAATCGAACTTC
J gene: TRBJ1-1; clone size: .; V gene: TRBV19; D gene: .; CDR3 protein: CASDQWGTEAFF; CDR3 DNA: TGTGCCAGTGATCAGTGGGGCACTGAAGCTTTCTTT
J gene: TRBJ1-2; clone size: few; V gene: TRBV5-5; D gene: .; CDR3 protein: CASSLEPTANYGYTF; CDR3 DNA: TGTGCCAGCAGCCTAGAACCTACAGCTAACTATGGCTACACCTTC
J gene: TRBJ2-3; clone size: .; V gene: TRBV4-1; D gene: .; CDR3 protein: CASLGGALDSRSDTQYF; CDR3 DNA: TGCGCCAGCCTTGGGGGGGCATTAGATAGTCGGTCAGATACGCAGTATTTT